The 23 T cell receptor beta chains reported below all come from one sample, sequenced in a study of neurological immune-mediated disorders. TCRdb re-called the 5' RACE reads through MiXCR, storing one row per CDR3 protein. The table lists 55,000 to 85,000 distinct CDR3 sequences, 2.5% to 4% of them singletons, with 5.2% in the top ten. The source material was PBMCs. Receptors were obtained from a woman in her forties or fifties with multiple sclerosis.

This sequence joins TRBV2 and TRBJ1-1; weak D call: TRBD1 (6 bases). The germline V gene has CDR1 SNHLY and CDR2 FYNNEI. There are 13 residues in the CDR3. Trimming left V 7 bases short and J 2 bases short, with 11 bases between. CDR3 sequence reads: CASNRGGNTEAFF. CDR3 DNA: TGTGCCAGCAATCGAGGGGGAAACACTGAAGCTTTCTTT. Filled out from reference TRBV2 and TRBJ1-1, the complete variable domain reads EPEVTQTPSHQVTQMGQEVILRCVPISNHLYFYWYRQILGQKVEFLVSFYNNEISEKSEIFDDQFSVERPDGSNFTLKIRSTKLEDSAMYFCASNRGGNTEAFFGQGTRLTVV.

This clonotype was seen at least ten times. The CDR3 DNA reads TGTGCCAGCAGCCCGACAGGGGGCAAGGATTCACCCCTCCACTTT. Translation gives CASSPTGGKDSPLHF. The chain uses TRBV7-3 and TRBJ1-6, with TRBD1 matching over 10 bases. There are 15 residues in the CDR3. The V segment lost 5 bases and the J segment 8 bases; nucleotides outside the gene matches: 6. Germline CDR1 SGHTA, CDR2 FQGTGA. Together with reference TRBV7-3 and TRBJ1-6, the CDR3 gives the full variable domain: GAGVSQTPSNKVTEKGKYVELRCDPISGHTALYWYRQSLGQGPEFLIYFQGTGAADDSGLPNDRFFAVRPEGSVSTLKIQRTERGDSAVYLCASSPTGGKDSPLHFGNGTRLTVT.

In its sample, this clonotype was seen many times. The chain recombines TRBV20-1 with TRBJ1-2; 7 nucleotides match TRBD1. Per the germline V gene, CDR1 is DFQATT and CDR2 is SNEGSKA (reference sequence). With V trimmed by 5 bases and J by 2 bases, 5 bases remained unmatched. The CDR3 contains 13 residues. For the CDR3, the DNA is TGCAGTGCTGGTGAGGGGGCAAACTATGGCTACACCTTC. This translates into CSAGEGANYGYTF.

This clonotype has a count of ten or more. The rearrangement joins TRBV7-2 to TRBJ1-1; 11 bases fit TRBD1. V lost 5 bases and J lost 4; bases outside the gene matches: 3. The CDR3 consists of 14 residues. CDR1 SGHTA and CDR2 FQGNSA come from the germline V gene. CDR3 region: CASSGQGAGTEAFF. The CDR3 nucleotides read TGTGCCAGCAGCGGACAGGGGGCGGGCACTGAAGCTTTCTTT.

This clonotype was recorded at least ten times. This rearrangement joins TRBV20-1 to TRBJ2-7; 7 nucleotides agree with TRBD2. In germline, CDR1 is DFQATT, CDR2 SNEGSKA (reference sequence). This CDR3 is built from 13 residues. After removal of 6 bases from V and 4 bases from J, the junction contained 9 bases not matched to a gene. As DNA, the CDR3 is TGCAGTGCCCCTCGACTAGCAGGTTACGAGCAGTACGTC. As protein: CSAPRLAGYEQYV.

This clonotype was found many times. The rearrangement joins TRBV29-1 to TRBJ2-4; D is perhaps TRBD2 (5 bases). Germline CDR1 is SQVTM and CDR2 is ANQGSEA. This CDR3 comprises 12 residues. With 5 bases removed from V and 8 bases from J, the gap between germline ends came to 13 bases. The CDR3 is CSVLWGADIQYF. The CDR3 region has the DNA TGCAGCGTTTTGTGGGGAGCGGACATTCAGTACTTC.

This clonotype was counted many times. The chain uses TRBV5-6 and TRBJ2-3; 11 bases are a match to TRBD2. CDR1 is SGHDT, CDR2 YYEEEE, per germline. J gave up 3 bases and V 3 bases, and 6 bases lay outside the gene matches. This CDR3 has 16 residues. The CDR3 nucleotides are TGTGCCAGCAGCTCAAGGACTAGCGGGTGGACAGATACGCAGTATTTT. Its protein is CASSSRTSGWTDTQYF.

This clonotype was detected many times. The chain employs TRBV20-1 and TRBJ2-5, with TRBD2 matching over 8 bases. Germline V CDR1 and CDR2: DFQATT, SNEGSKA (reference sequence). The junction had 12 bases not matched to a gene; V was cut back by 6 bases and J by 0 bases. This CDR3 comprises 16 residues. The CDR3 sequence is CSAKSWDSGNQETQYF. The DNA of the CDR3 is TGCAGTGCCAAAAGTTGGGATAGCGGGAACCAAGAGACCCAGTACTTC.

This clonotype has ten or more counts. J is TRBJ2-1 and V is TRBV4-2; D not certain. The V end lost 0 bases, the J end lost 2 bases, and 11 bases lay between the germline ends. Germline-derived CDR1 and CDR2 are LGHNA and YNFKEQ. This CDR3 comprises 16 residues. The CDR3 region is CASSQDWEVAYNEQFF. In nucleotides, the CDR3 is TGTGCCAGCAGCCAAGATTGGGAAGTTGCCTACAATGAGCAGTTCTTC.

Many counts were recorded for this clonotype. The V call is TRBV4-1, the J call TRBJ2-1; D is tentatively TRBD1 or TRBD2 (5 bases each). The CDR3 is 16 amino acids. CDR1 and CDR2 (germline): MGHRA, YSYEKL. The V and J ends lost 0 bases and 8 bases respectively, with 17 bases between them. The CDR3 region is CASSQEWERGTDEQFF. Here the CDR3 DNA reads TGCGCCAGCAGCCAAGAGTGGGAGAGGGGTACGGATGAGCAGTTCTTC.

This clonotype showed up many times. The chain carries TRBV10-3 and TRBJ2-2; maybe TRBD2 (6 bases). V lost 3 bases to trimming and J lost 1 base, with 12 bases between them. The CDR3 loop spans 16 amino acids. Germline V gives CDR1 ENHRY, CDR2 SYGVKD. CDR3 in DNA: TGTGCCATCAGTGAACCCCGGGGGTTGAACACCGGGGAGCTGTTTTTT. It translates to CAISEPRGLNTGELFF.

Ten or more counts support this clonotype. The chain uses TRBV10-2 and TRBJ2-1, with D tentatively TRBD1 (6 bases). CDR3 size: 14 residues. With 0 bases removed from V and 4 bases from J, the gap between germline ends came to 7 bases. Per germline, CDR1 WSHSY and CDR2 SAAADI. The CDR3 loop reads CASSESQGYNEQFF. CDR3 in DNA: TGCGCCAGCAGTGAGTCGCAGGGGTACAATGAGCAGTTCTTC.

This clonotype was counted ten times or more. The chain is built from TRBV20-1 and TRBJ1-5; D call uncertain. CDR1 DFQATT and CDR2 SNEGSKA come from the germline V gene (reference sequence). Trimming removed 6 bases at V and 0 bases at J, with 24 bases between. The CDR3 length is 18 residues. The CDR3 sequence: CSAEPKLLALVSNQPQHF. CDR3 sequence (DNA): TGCAGTGCGGAACCTAAGCTCCTAGCGCTGGTTAGCAATCAGCCCCAGCATTTT.

J is TRBJ2-1 and V is TRBV7-3, with 12 bases fitting TRBD1. Germline loops: CDR1 SGHTA, CDR2 FQGTGA. This CDR3 is 16 amino acids long. V shed 0 bases and J 7 bases; nucleotides not matched to a gene: 4. CDR3 coding DNA: TGTGCCAGCAGCTTAACGGGACAGGGGGCGATGAATGAGCAGTTCTTC. Protein: CASSLTGQGAMNEQFF. Supplemented by reference TRBV7-3 and TRBJ2-1, the full variable domain reads GAGVSQTPSNKVTEKGKYVELRCDPISGHTALYWYRQSLGQGPEFLIYFQGTGAADDSGLPNDRFFAVRPEGSVSTLKIQRTERGDSAVYLCASSLTGQGAMNEQFFGPGTRLTVL.

This clonotype was seen many times. The CDR3 DNA reads TGCAGTGCTCCAGGGACAGATACGCAGTATTTT. Translating it yields CSAPGTDTQYF. V is TRBV20-1 and J is TRBJ2-3, with D possibly TRBD1 on 5 matching bases. V lost 5 bases and J lost 3, with 6 bases in between. The CDR3 spans 11 residues. Germline CDR1 and CDR2: DFQATT and SNEGSKA (reference sequence).

The sample holds many counts of this clonotype. V is TRBV20-1 and J is TRBJ1-1; D unclear. This CDR3 region has 15 residues. Germline CDR1 is DFQATT and CDR2 is SNEGSKA (reference sequence). V lost 5 bases, J lost 0 bases, and 16 bases lay in between. The CDR3 nucleotides are TGCAGTGCTGGGAAGGGAACCTACATGAACACTGAAGCTTTCTTT. This codes for CSAGKGTYMNTEAFF.

This clonotype was observed many times. The chain couples TRBV5-1 to TRBJ2-3; the D is unclear. Deletions cut 0 bases from V and 0 bases from J, with 5 bases between. The CDR3 totals 14 residues. CDR1 is SGHRS and CDR2 is YFSETQ in the germline V gene. DNA of the CDR3: TGCGCCAGCAGCTTGGACAGAAGCACAGATACGCAGTATTTT. It encodes CASSLDRSTDTQYF. The full variable domain, in which reference TRBV5-1 and TRBJ2-3 provide the parts outside the CDR3, is KAGVTQTPRYLIKTRGQQVTLSCSPISGHRSVSWYQQTPGQGLQFLFEYFSETQRNKGNFPGRFSGRQFSNSRSEMNVSTLELGDSALYLCASSLDRSTDTQYFGPGTRLTVL.

This clonotype was picked up many times. The CDR3 DNA reads as TGCGCCAGCAGCTCGACGTACCAAGAGACCCAGTACTTC. As protein: CASSSTYQETQYF. The chain recombines TRBV5-1 with TRBJ2-5, with no clear D. CDR3 length: 13 residues. V was shortened by 3 bases and J by 0 bases, with 6 bases between the two germline ends. Germline V gene data show CDR1 as SGHRS and CDR2 as YFSETQ.

This clonotype was recorded a few times. The V call is TRBV5-1, the J call TRBJ2-5; D may be TRBD2 (6 bases). The CDR3 extends over 13 amino acids. Trimming shortened V by 1 base and J by 5 bases, and 9 bases separated the two germline ends. Germline CDR1 reads SGHRS; CDR2 reads YFSETQ. CDR3 DNA: TGCGCCAGCAGCTTGTCGGGAGACGAGACCCAGTACTTC. It encodes CASSLSGDETQYF.

This clonotype showed up many times. The chain carries TRBV2 and TRBJ2-5; D remains ambiguous. CDR1 is SNHLY, CDR2 FYNNEI, per germline. V was cut by 2 bases and J by 4 bases, with 11 bases left in between. There are 14 residues in the CDR3. In DNA, the CDR3 is TGTGCCAGCAGTGAACGGGTGAGCCGAGAGACCCAGTACTTC. Its translation: CASSERVSRETQYF. The full variable domain, rest sourced from reference TRBV2 and TRBJ2-5, is EPEVTQTPSHQVTQMGQEVILRCVPISNHLYFYWYRQILGQKVEFLVSFYNNEISEKSEIFDDQFSVERPDGSNFTLKIRSTKLEDSAMYFCASSERVSRETQYFGPGTRLLVL.

This clonotype turned up a few times. The chain couples TRBV19 to TRBJ2-2, with TRBD2 identical over 14 bases. The junction had 4 bases not matched to a gene; V was cut back by 4 bases and J by 6 bases. This CDR3 has 16 amino acids. Germline CDR1 is LNHDA and CDR2 is SQIVND (reference sequence). CDR3 in DNA: TGTGCCAGTAGTACAGGGACTAGCGGGGGCCCCGGGGAGCTGTTTTTT. Protein product: CASSTGTSGGPGELFF. The full variable domain, completed using reference TRBV19 and TRBJ2-2, is DGGITQSPKYLFRKEGQNVTLSCEQNLNHDAMYWYRQDPGQGLRLIYYSQIVNDFQKGDIAEGYSVSREKKESFPLTVTSAQKNPTAFYLCASSTGTSGGPGELFFGEGSRLTVL.

In its sample, this clonotype was seen many times. The rearrangement links TRBV5-6 to TRBJ2-2; a possible D gene is TRBD1 (6 bases). The CDR3 contains 15 residues. The V gene's germline CDR1 is SGHDT and CDR2 YYEEEE. The ends were cut back, 2 bases at V and 2 bases at J, with 10 bases in the middle. The CDR3 DNA is TGTGCCAGCAGCTTAGGGGGTAAAAACACCGGGGAGCTGTTTTTT. Translation: CASSLGGKNTGELFF.

This clonotype was seen ten or more times. V and J are TRBV6-2 or TRBV6-3 and TRBJ2-7; 14 nucleotides match TRBD2. The CDR3 runs to 16 residues. The junction had 9 bases not matched to a gene; V was cut back by 6 bases and J by 5 bases. Looked up from germline, CDR1 is MNHEY and CDR2 is SVGEGT. CDR3 nucleotide sequence: TGTGCCAGCAGATCGTTTCCGGGACTAGCGGGAGACGAGCAGTACTTC. Translated: CASRSFPGLAGDEQYF.